This TCR beta chain was sequenced in a study of blood T cell repertoires in COVID-19. Study details: The study drew acute and convalescent COVID-19 samples from the United States, Italy and Spain.

In the original analysis: By means of reference gene primer amplification, nucleated cell counts were estimated. The assay was immunoSEQ multiplex PCR, and TCRdb's table has in-frame clones only and misses some. V, J and clone size are taken as reported in that table, and D and trimming were inferred from the DNA itself. The sample includes 200,000 to 250,000 clones, roughly 90% of them seen just once. CDR3 length: 15 amino acids. Germline assignment: CDR1 MNHEY and CDR2 SVGAGI. Trimming took 6 bases from V and 2 from J, leaving 16 bases between them. V usage is TRBV6-5 and J usage is TRBJ1-2; the D gene is possibly TRBD1 (6 bases). The sequenced sample was peripheral blood. This TCR derives from a woman between 50 and 59 years old with acute or convalescent COVID-19. The CDR3 is CASSSDYRENYGYTF. In nucleotides, the CDR3 is TGTGCCAGCAGCTCCGATTACAGGGAGAACTATGGCTACACCTTC.